Included here is one T cell receptor (beta chain) sequence, with context. The antigen is undetermined. These data are taken from a study of human T cells and chemical hapten exposure. Whole-study context: Skin of the upper inner arm, approximately 2 cm by approximately 2 cm, received 2% DPC for sensitization. In the roughly 25-week study, patients were dosed weekly with diphenylcyclopropenone on the scalp throughout. Findings of the study overall: Expanded TCRs made up significantly more big CDR3 similarity clusters than controls did.

TCRdb re-called the RACE reads with MiXCR, one entry per CDR3 protein. The sample shows about 42,000 distinct CDR3 sequences, 8.5% to 10% of them seen only once. The V and J ends lost 2 bases and 9 bases, in that order; junction bases with no gene match: 9. CDR1 is MNHEY, CDR2 SVGAGI, per germline. The CDR3 length is 14 residues. The time point is: patch test 2, 6 weeks after DPC sensitization. The treatment: therapeutic diphenylcyclopropenone sensitization with weekly scalp DPC. Total RNA was isolated from unfractionated whole blood. The sample here was whole blood, taken in connection with sensitization to the hapten diphenylcyclopropenone (DPC). V and J are TRBV6-5 and TRBJ2-7; TRBD1 aligns across 8 bases. The receptor comes from a woman younger than 45 with alopecia areata. Some clones in this sample may be carry-over from other donors' samples. CDR3 sequence (DNA): TGTGCCAGCAGTTACCAGACAGGGGAAATCGGGCAGTACTTC. Its protein product is CASSYQTGEIGQYF.